This is a list of T cell receptor beta chains from one sample in a study of PD-1 blockade in classical Hodgkin lymphoma. Assay used: immunoSEQ multiplex PCR; TCRdb lists only in-frame clones, some missing. Of 25,000 to 35,000 clones listed, 75% to 90% are singletons. The input for sequencing was CD4+ T cells from blood, taken before the fourth cycle of nivolumab. These receptors all come from a human donor with classical Hodgkin lymphoma. Both conserved end residues are part of each CDR3.

v_gene	j_gene	CDR3aa
TRBV9	TRBJ2-7	CASNRGTGFGEQYF
TRBV30	TRBJ1-1	CAWSSTDRRNTEAFF
TRBV18	TRBJ2-7	CASSPAGPGEQYF
TRBV4-2	TRBJ1-4	CASSQDRSRGRREKLFF
TRBV10-3	TRBJ2-6	CAISESERRAGANVLTF
TRBV18	TRBJ1-3	CASSTAFEASGNTIYF
TRBV7-2	TRBJ2-2	CASSQLLQRITGTGELFF
TRBV6-6	TRBJ1-3	CASSGGDAGNTIYF
TRBV12-5	TRBJ1-5	CASVKGAFSNQPQHF
TRBV18	TRBJ2-3	CASSPQIIAGGPDTQYF
TRBV28	TRBJ1-1	CASRTSMTEAFF
TRBV5-1	.	CASSFGERPYEQYF